This is a list of T cell receptor beta chains from one sample in a study of intratumoral heterogeneity in liver cancer. Measured with immunoSEQ multiplex PCR; TCRdb has only the in-frame clones, and not every one. The data contain 20,000 to 25,000 clones, about two thirds of them singletons. The sequences come from tumor-adjacent normal tissue, collected before any cancer treatment. These receptors all come from a woman in her sixties or seventies with hepatocellular carcinoma. Both conserved end residues are part of each CDR3. Each record gives: J gene, clone size, CDR3 length, V gene, D gene, CDR3 protein, CDR3 DNA. A D gene is named only where the DNA matches it firmly. Clone size appears in some rows only: once, few, many, or a class for an expanded clone.

TRBJ2-1	NA	18	TRBV3-1/TRBV3-2	NA	CASSQFFASQGMTNEQFF	TGTGCCAGCAGCCAATTTTTTGCAAGCCAGGGCATGACCAATGAGCAGTTCTTC
TRBJ2-3	NA	14	TRBV5-4	TRBD2	CASSLNSGRDTQYF	TGTGCCAGCAGCTTGAATAGCGGGAGGGATACGCAGTATTTT
TRBJ2-7	NA	15	TRBV3-1/TRBV3-2	NA	CASSQGVTQSYEQYF	TGTGCCAGCAGCCAAGGGGTTACTCAATCCTACGAGCAGTACTTC
TRBJ2-2	few	10	TRBV19	NA	CASSFGELFF	TGTGCCAGTAGTTTCGGGGAGCTGTTTTTT
TRBJ2-1	NA	14	TRBV27	NA	CASGSDKFYNEQFF	TGTGCCAGCGGATCAGACAAGTTCTACAATGAGCAGTTCTTC
TRBJ2-3	NA	16	TRBV28	NA	CASSPPPGQFTDTQYF	TGTGCCAGCAGTCCTCCCCCCGGACAGTTCACAGATACGCAGTATTTT
TRBJ1-5	once	14	TRBV28	TRBD1	CASSFPGGGQPQHF	TGTGCCAGCAGTTTCCCAGGGGGCGGGCAGCCCCAGCATTTT
TRBJ2-1	NA	10	TRBV20-1	NA	CSASNNEQFF	TGCAGTGCTAGCAACAATGAGCAGTTCTTC
TRBJ2-7	medium-sized	17	TRBV7-8	NA	CASSLARARGGSYEQYF	TGTGCCAGCAGCTTAGCGCGAGCGAGGGGGGGCTCCTACGAGCAGTACTTC
TRBJ2-6	NA	14	TRBV27	NA	CASSLSGGANVLTF	TGTGCCAGCAGTTTATCTGGTGGGGCCAACGTCCTGACTTTC
TRBJ1-1	NA	13	TRBV5-1	NA	CASSLQLNTEAFF	TGCGCCAGCAGCTTACAGCTGAACACTGAAGCTTTCTTT
TRBJ2-1	medium-sized	14	TRBV29-1	NA	CSVDGLSSYNEQFF	TGCAGCGTTGATGGGCTGAGCTCCTACAATGAGCAGTTCTTC
TRBJ2-7	NA	15	TRBV6-5	NA	CASSYRTGSSYEQYF	TGTGCCAGCAGTTACCGGACGGGGAGCTCCTACGAGCAGTACTTC
TRBJ2-7	NA	14	TRBV12-5	NA	CASGYDRTTYEQYF	TGTGCTAGTGGTTACGACAGGACGACCTACGAGCAGTACTTC
TRBJ2-7	few	16	TRBV19	TRBD2	CASSIVAGGAGYEQYF	TGTGCCAGTAGTATAGTTGCGGGAGGAGCGGGATACGAGCAGTACTTC
TRBJ1-2	few	13	TRBV4-1	NA	CASSGGEGYGYTF	TGCGCCAGCAGCGGAGGGGAGGGGTATGGCTACACCTTC
TRBJ1-2	NA	12	TRBV6-5	NA	CASTSTSYGYTF	TGTGCCAGTACTTCGACATCCTATGGCTACACCTTC
TRBJ1-5	NA	16	TRBV21-1	NA	CASSMDRVFSNQPQHF	TGTGCCAGCAGCATGGACAGGGTGTTCAGCAATCAGCCCCAGCATTTT
TRBJ1-6	NA	16	TRBV28	NA	CASGSNREPSYSPLHF	TGTGCCAGCGGGTCCAACAGGGAACCCTCGTATTCACCCCTCCACTTT